This passage covers 30 T cell receptor beta chains from one sample sequenced in a study of long-term antiretroviral therapy in people with HIV. Researchers report immunoSEQ v3.0 was run at survey level. Repertoires were generated with immunoSEQ multiplex PCR, while TCRdb's copy carries only in-frame clones and drops some. The sample consists of approximately 36,000 clones, approximately 80% of them appearing once. The sample in question was unsorted PBMCs, obtained 0.6 years after starting antiretroviral therapy. These receptors came from a man aged 18-30 years with HIV.

The chain uses TRBV13 and TRBJ1-1, with 8 bases aligning to TRBD1. Per germline, CDR1 PRHDT and CDR2 FYEKMQ (reference sequence). V gave up 5 bases and J gave up 6 bases; unmatched junction bases: 5. The CDR3 consists of 13 residues. DNA for the CDR3: TGTGCCAGCAGCAAACAGGGGGTCTCTGAAGCTTTCTTT. It yields the protein CASSKQGVSEAFF. Using reference TRBV13 and TRBJ1-1 for the parts outside the CDR3, the full variable domain is AAGVIQSPRHLIKEKRETATLKCYPIPRHDTVYWYQQGPGQDPQFLISFYEKMQSDKGSIPDRFSAQQFSDYHSELNMSSLELGDSALYFCASSKQGVSEAFFGQGTRLTVV.

This clone was picked up one time. CDR3 sequence reads: CASSFTPSYEQYF. CDR3 coding DNA: TGTGCCAGCAGCTTCACACCCTCCTACGAGCAGTACTTC. The chain uses TRBV28 and TRBJ2-7; D remains unclear. V was pared by 6 bases and J by 0 bases, with 9 bases between. Germline CDR1 MDHEN, CDR2 SYDVKM. The CDR3 runs to 13 residues. Supplemented by reference TRBV28 and TRBJ2-7, the full variable domain reads DVKVTQSSRYLVKRTGEKVFLECVQDMDHENMFWYRQDPGLGLRLIYFSYDVKMKEKGDIPEGYSVSREKKERFSLILESASTNQTSMYLCASSFTPSYEQYFGPGTRLTVT.

This chain uses TRBV14 with TRBJ1-1; no definite D call. Trimming removed 3 bases from V and 7 bases from J, with 21 bases in between. There are 16 residues in the CDR3. Germline values: CDR1 SGHDN, CDR2 FVKESK. CDR3 residues: CASSHDPGGRWGEAFF. DNA for the CDR3: TGTGCCAGCAGCCACGACCCGGGAGGGCGCTGGGGTGAAGCTTTCTTT.

This sequence joins TRBV7-9 and TRBJ2-5, with D possibly being TRBD2 (5 bases). The V end was cut by 3 bases, the J end by 4 bases, with 6 bases between. CDR3 length: 12 residues. Looked up from germline, CDR1 is SEHNR and CDR2 is FQNEAQ (reference sequence). The CDR3 bases are TGTGCCAGCAGCTTCCGGGGAGAGACCCAGTACTTC. The encoded protein is CASSFRGETQYF.

The V and J genes are TRBV2 and TRBJ2-3; no firm D call. The CDR3 is 15 amino acids. Per the germline V gene, CDR1 is SNHLY and CDR2 is FYNNEI. V was trimmed by 1 base and J by 0 bases, leaving 8 bases between them. The CDR3 DNA sequence: TGTGCCAGCAGTGAAGGGGGTAGGAGCACAGATACGCAGTATTTT. Translation: CASSEGGRSTDTQYF.

J is TRBJ2-1 and V is TRBV9; 11 positions match TRBD2. CDR1 is SGDLS and CDR2 is YYNGEE in the germline V gene. This CDR3 spans 13 amino acids. Trimming at V came to 5 bases and at J to 9 bases, leaving 4 bases not matched to a gene. The CDR3 spells CASRTSGNGEQFF. CDR3 bases: TGTGCCAGCAGGACTAGCGGGAACGGTGAGCAGTTCTTC.

The genes are TRBV19 and TRBJ2-3; TRBD1 agrees at 9 bases. Germline V gene lookup returns CDR1 LNHDA and CDR2 SQIVND (reference sequence). The CDR3 runs to 14 residues. The V segment lost 7 bases and the J segment 3 bases; nucleotides outside the gene matches: 5. The CDR3 spells CASNYRGRTDTQYF. In DNA, the CDR3 is TGTGCCAGTAACTACAGGGGGCGTACAGATACGCAGTATTTT.

This chain connects TRBV5-4 to TRBJ2-1, with 9 bases fitting TRBD1. This CDR3 is 16 amino acids long. With 4 bases clipped from V and 0 bases from J, the junction kept 5 bases outside the gene matches. Per germline, CDR1 SGHNT and CDR2 YYREEE (reference sequence). For the CDR3, the DNA is TGTGCCAGCAGCCCTGGGACAGGGAACTCCTACAATGAGCAGTTCTTC. It translates to CASSPGTGNSYNEQFF.

V gene TRBV7-9 combines with J gene TRBJ2-1; possible D gene TRBD1, 6 bases. The CDR3 runs to 17 residues. Trimming shortened V by 1 base and J by 7 bases, and 20 bases separated the two germline ends. Germline V gives CDR1 SEHNR, CDR2 FQNEAQ (reference sequence). Written as DNA, the CDR3 is TGTGCCAGCAGCTTAGGAAGGACAGATCTACTAAAAAATGAGCAGTTCTTC. Translation: CASSLGRTDLLKNEQFF.

This sequence joins TRBV28 and TRBJ2-7; no clear D. Deletions cut 2 bases from V and 1 base from J, with 15 bases between. The CDR3 is made up of 16 amino acids. From germline, CDR1 is MDHEN and CDR2 SYDVKM. In nucleotides, the CDR3 is TGTGCCAGCAGTTTAACGACGGCGGTTGTTTCCTACGAGCAGTACTTC. Its protein product is CASSLTTAVVSYEQYF.

V gene TRBV9 combines with J gene TRBJ2-7; D remains ambiguous. V dropped 0 bases and J dropped 5 bases, with 9 bases sitting between them. The CDR3 is made up of 13 amino acids. The germline V gene has CDR1 SGDLS and CDR2 YYNGEE. CDR3: CASSVAESHEQYF. CDR3 in DNA: TGTGCCAGCAGCGTAGCAGAAAGCCACGAGCAGTACTTC.

The chain's CDR3 is CASSQDVLLVGINEQYF. DNA of the CDR3: TGCGCCAGCAGCCAAGATGTTCTTCTAGTCGGAATTAACGAGCAGTACTTC. The chain combines TRBV4-3 with TRBJ2-7; D uncertain. V shed 0 bases and J shed 5 bases, with 20 bases lying between them. The CDR3 has 17 amino acids. CDR1 and CDR2 (germline): LGHNA, YSLEER.

V usage is TRBV5-1 and J usage is TRBJ2-6; TRBD2 might be the D (5 bases). Deletions cut 1 base from V and 0 bases from J, with 14 bases between. The length of the CDR3 is 18 residues. Per germline, CDR1 SGHRS and CDR2 YFSETQ. CDR3 protein: CASSLWAVEGSGANVLTF. CDR3 sequence (DNA): TGCGCCAGCAGCTTGTGGGCTGTTGAGGGCTCTGGGGCCAACGTCCTGACTTTC.

The rearrangement links TRBV7-3 to TRBJ2-7, with D tentatively TRBD2 (5 bases). V was shortened by 9 bases and J by 7 bases, with 19 bases between the two germline ends. Germline loops: CDR1 SGHTA, CDR2 FQGTGA. This CDR3 contains 13 residues. CDR3 region: CASSAITSEEQYF. CDR3 DNA: TGTGCCAGTAGCGCGATCACATCGGAGGAGCAGTACTTC.

The J gene is TRBJ1-2, the V gene TRBV6-4; D gene uncertain. CDR1 MRHNA and CDR2 SNTAGT come from the germline V gene. The V end lost 8 bases, the J end lost 6 bases, and 22 bases lay between the germline ends. There are 15 residues in the CDR3. CDR3 amino acids: CASVPEEGIRDGYTF. The DNA of the CDR3 is TGTGCCAGCGTCCCGGAGGAGGGAATTCGGGATGGCTACACCTTC.

The V and J genes are TRBV6-6 and TRBJ2-7, with 7 nucleotides matching TRBD2. The germline V gene encodes CDR1 MNHNY and CDR2 SVGAGI (reference sequence). There are 14 residues in the CDR3. With 6 bases clipped from V and 3 bases from J, the junction kept 8 bases outside the gene matches. The CDR3 loop reads CASRPEGLLYEQYF. The DNA for the CDR3 is TGTGCCAGCAGGCCCGAGGGACTACTCTACGAGCAGTACTTC.

J is TRBJ2-5 and V is TRBV19; 8 bases agree with TRBD1. Per the germline V gene, CDR1 is LNHDA and CDR2 is SQIVND (reference sequence). CDR3 length equals 15 residues. V dropped 3 bases and J dropped 4; count of bases not matched to a gene: 7. CDR3 loop: CASSIDRGRIETQYF. The CDR3 DNA reads TGTGCCAGTAGTATCGACAGGGGTCGTATAGAGACCCAGTACTTC. Based on the CDR3 plus reference TRBV19 and TRBJ2-5, the full variable domain is DGGITQSPKYLFRKEGQNVTLSCEQNLNHDAMYWYRQDPGQGLRLIYYSQIVNDFQKGDIAEGYSVSREKKESFPLTVTSAQKNPTAFYLCASSIDRGRIETQYFGPGTRLLVL.

The V gene is TRBV29-1, the J gene TRBJ2-7; tentative D call: TRBD1 (6 bases). V was pared by 5 bases and J by 2 bases, with 10 bases between. The CDR3 has 12 residues. In germline, CDR1 is SQVTM, CDR2 ANQGSEA. The CDR3 loop is CSVIRGTYEQYF. In DNA form, the CDR3 reads TGCAGCGTTATCAGGGGCACCTACGAGCAGTACTTC.

The rearrangement uses TRBV4-3 and TRBJ2-7; 10 bases are shared with TRBD2. CDR1 and CDR2 from the germline V gene are LGHNA and YSLEER. The CDR3 has 17 amino acids. V trimming: 0 bases; J trimming: 4 bases; junction bases outside the gene matches: 9. The CDR3 region is CASSQDGGLAGAYEQYF. The CDR3, as DNA: TGCGCCAGCAGCCAAGACGGGGGGCTAGCGGGAGCTTACGAGCAGTACTTC.

This chain joins TRBV7-9 and TRBJ2-3; D uncertain. Trimming took off 1 base at V and 4 bases at J, with 6 bases between the two ends. The CDR3 consists of 13 residues. CDR1 is SEHNR and CDR2 is FQNEAQ in the germline V gene (reference sequence). The CDR3 reads CASSLDSPDTQYF. The CDR3 nucleotides read TGTGCCAGCAGCTTAGACTCTCCAGATACGCAGTATTTT.

This clone was observed a single time. The chain carries TRBV18 and TRBJ2-7; D is unresolved. Trimming left V 2 bases short and J 2 bases short, with 10 bases between. This CDR3 region has 14 residues. Germline V gives CDR1 KGHSH, CDR2 LQKENI. This CDR3 is CASSPAAAAYEQYF. CDR3 coding DNA: TGTGCCAGCTCACCAGCGGCAGCAGCCTACGAGCAGTACTTC.

V is TRBV28 and J is TRBJ2-7; D possibly uses TRBD1 or TRBD2 (7 bases each). Germline V gives CDR1 MDHEN, CDR2 SYDVKM. V lost 3 bases and J 4 bases, leaving 13 bases between the germline ends. The CDR3 has 14 residues. The CDR3 spells CASSLGGGRYEQYF. For the CDR3, the DNA is TGTGCCAGCAGTTTGGGAGGGGGCCGTTACGAGCAGTACTTC. Variable domain in full (rest from reference TRBV28 and TRBJ2-7): DVKVTQSSRYLVKRTGEKVFLECVQDMDHENMFWYRQDPGLGLRLIYFSYDVKMKEKGDIPEGYSVSREKKERFSLILESASTNQTSMYLCASSLGGGRYEQYFGPGTRLTVT.

The V call is TRBV7-9, the J call TRBJ2-3, with TRBD1 matching 9 bases. The CDR3 length is 18 residues. Unmatched junction bases numbered 14, after V lost 5 bases and J lost 2 bases. CDR1 and CDR2 (germline): SEHNR, FQNEAQ (reference sequence). In nucleotides, the CDR3 is TGTGCCAGCAGCCCCGGATGGGGACAGGGAGGATTCACAGATACGCAGTATTTT. Protein product: CASSPGWGQGGFTDTQYF.

V gene TRBV25-1 combines with J gene TRBJ2-7; D is unresolved. This CDR3 spans 12 amino acids. In germline, CDR1 is MGHDK, CDR2 SYGVNS. V gave up 2 bases and J gave up 5 bases, with 7 bases separating them. The chain's CDR3 is CASSESGDEQYF. The DNA for the CDR3 is TGTGCCAGCAGTGAAAGTGGGGACGAGCAGTACTTC.

The gene calls are TRBV27 and TRBJ2-6; D may be TRBD1 or TRBD2 (6 bases each). From germline, CDR1 is MNHEY and CDR2 SMNVEV (reference sequence). Trimming cost V 6 bases and J 0 bases, with 12 bases left between them. The CDR3 totals 16 residues. For the CDR3, the DNA is TGTGCCAGCAGACGGGGGCAAAGCTCTGGGGCCAACGTCCTGACTTTC. It encodes CASRRGQSSGANVLTF.

This clone appeared once. The rearrangement uses TRBV9 and TRBJ2-7; D may be TRBD1 (6 bases). Trimming took 4 bases from V and 3 from J, leaving 17 bases between them. The CDR3 extends over 15 amino acids. Germline V gene sequence: CDR1 SGDLS, CDR2 YYNGEE. The CDR3 nucleotides read TGTGCCAGCAGCACCCGGGACACCCCGAACTACGAGCAGTACTTC. Encoded protein: CASSTRDTPNYEQYF.

This rearrangement joins TRBV28 to TRBJ2-6; D is uncertain. Germline V gene lookup returns CDR1 MDHEN and CDR2 SYDVKM. The V end lost 5 bases, the J end lost 0 bases, and 8 bases lay between the germline ends. CDR3 size: 15 residues. The CDR3 reads CASSPPFSGANVLTF. Written as DNA, the CDR3 is TGTGCCAGCAGTCCCCCGTTCTCTGGGGCCAACGTCCTGACTTTC.

The rearrangement links TRBV4-3 to TRBJ2-7; D is ambiguous. The germline V gene has CDR1 LGHNA and CDR2 YSLEER. This CDR3 comprises 13 residues. V was pared by 5 bases and J by 3 bases, with 11 bases between. CDR3 in DNA: TGCGCCAGCAGCATAAGGCAGGACTACGAGCAGTACTTC. Its translation is CASSIRQDYEQYF.

The J gene is TRBJ2-1, the V gene TRBV5-4; 10 bases map to TRBD2. This CDR3 spans 18 amino acids. Trimming took 4 bases from V and 1 from J; bases not matched to a gene: 11. CDR1 and CDR2 from the germline V gene are SGHNT and YYREEE (reference sequence). The CDR3 DNA follows: TGTGCCAGCAGCCTCCTACAATTAGCGGGAGGTTCCTACAATGAGCAGTTCTTC. It yields the protein CASSLLQLAGGSYNEQFF.

This clone was counted once. This chain uses TRBV5-6 with TRBJ2-1; D could derive from TRBD1 or TRBD2 (5 bases each). The CDR3 runs 12 residues. V dropped 4 bases and J dropped 5 bases, with 7 bases sitting between them. Germline assignment: CDR1 SGHDT and CDR2 YYEEEE. CDR3 in amino acids: CASSGTHNEQFF. CDR3 bases: TGTGCCAGCAGCGGGACGCACAATGAGCAGTTCTTC.